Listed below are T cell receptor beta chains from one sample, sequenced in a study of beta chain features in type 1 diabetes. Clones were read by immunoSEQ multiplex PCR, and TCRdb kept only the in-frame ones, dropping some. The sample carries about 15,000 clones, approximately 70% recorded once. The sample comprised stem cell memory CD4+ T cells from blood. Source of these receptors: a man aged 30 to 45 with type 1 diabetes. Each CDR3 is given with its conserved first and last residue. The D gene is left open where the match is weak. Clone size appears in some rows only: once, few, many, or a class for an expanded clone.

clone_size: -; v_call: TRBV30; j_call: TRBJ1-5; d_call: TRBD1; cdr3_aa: CAWSAGTGGQPQHF; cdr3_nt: TGTGCCTGGAGTGCCGGGACAGGGGGGCAGCCCCAGCATTTT
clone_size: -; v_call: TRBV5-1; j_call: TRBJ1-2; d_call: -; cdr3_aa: CASSLQSNYGYTF; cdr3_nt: TGCGCCAGCAGCTTGCAGTCTAACTATGGCTACACCTTC
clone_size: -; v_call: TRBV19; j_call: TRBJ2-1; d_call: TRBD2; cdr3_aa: CASSLERGEQFF; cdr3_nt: TGTGCCAGTAGTCTCGAGCGGGGTGAGCAGTTCTTC
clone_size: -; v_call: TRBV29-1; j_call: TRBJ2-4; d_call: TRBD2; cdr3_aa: CSVEDIAGVAKNIQYF; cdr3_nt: TGCAGCGTTGAAGACATAGCGGGGGTAGCCAAAAACATTCAGTACTTC
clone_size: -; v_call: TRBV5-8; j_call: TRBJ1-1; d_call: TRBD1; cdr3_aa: CASSFRLGQGSTEAFF; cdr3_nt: TGTGCCAGCAGCTTCCGACTGGGACAGGGGAGCACTGAAGCTTTCTTT
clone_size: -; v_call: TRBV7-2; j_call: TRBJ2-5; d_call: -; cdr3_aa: CASSTDWGVETQYF; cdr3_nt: TGTGCCAGCAGCACCGACTGGGGGGTTGAGACCCAGTACTTC
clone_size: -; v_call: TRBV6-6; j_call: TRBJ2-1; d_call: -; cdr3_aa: CASSSQGYNEQFF; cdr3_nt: TGTGCCAGCAGCAGCCAGGGCTACAATGAGCAGTTCTTC
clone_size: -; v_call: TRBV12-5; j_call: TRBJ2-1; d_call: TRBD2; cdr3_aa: CASGINSGGYHNEQFF; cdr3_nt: TGTGCTAGTGGTATCAATAGCGGGGGATATCACAATGAGCAGTTCTTC
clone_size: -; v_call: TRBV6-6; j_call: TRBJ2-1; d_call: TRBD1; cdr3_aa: CASRDHGTGFNEQFF; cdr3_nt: TGTGCCAGCAGGGACCACGGGACAGGATTCAATGAGCAGTTCTTC
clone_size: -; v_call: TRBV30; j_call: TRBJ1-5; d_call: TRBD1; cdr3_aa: CAWNSGTGSQPQHF; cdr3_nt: TGTGCCTGGAACTCCGGGACAGGGTCACAGCCCCAGCATTTT
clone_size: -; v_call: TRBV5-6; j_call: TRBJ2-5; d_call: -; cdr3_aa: CASSSNQGNQYF; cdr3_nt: TGTGCCAGCAGCTCCAACCAGGGTAACCAGTACTTC
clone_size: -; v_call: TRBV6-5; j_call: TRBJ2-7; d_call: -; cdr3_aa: CASSRTGSYEQYF; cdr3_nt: TGTGCCAGCAGTCGGACGGGGTCCTACGAGCAGTACTTC
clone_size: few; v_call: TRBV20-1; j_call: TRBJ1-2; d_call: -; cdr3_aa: CSATDSYGYTF; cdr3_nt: TGCAGTGCTACGGACAGCTATGGCTACACCTTC
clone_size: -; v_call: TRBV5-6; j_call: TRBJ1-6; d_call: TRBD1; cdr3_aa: CASSGGQGYGNSPLHF; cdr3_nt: TGTGCCAGCAGCGGGGGACAGGGCTACGGTAATTCACCCCTCCACTTT
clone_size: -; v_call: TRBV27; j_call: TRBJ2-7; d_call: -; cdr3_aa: CASRITYEGQQYF; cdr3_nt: TGTGCCAGCAGGATAACCTACGAGGGTCAGCAGTACTTC
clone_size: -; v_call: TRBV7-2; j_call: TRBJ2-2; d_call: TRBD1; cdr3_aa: CASSLQGVNTGELFF; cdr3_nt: TGTGCCAGCAGCTTACAGGGGGTTAATACCGGGGAGCTGTTTTTT
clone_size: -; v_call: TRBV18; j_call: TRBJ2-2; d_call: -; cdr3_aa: CASSPDKLNTGELFF; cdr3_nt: TGTGCCAGCTCACCGGACAAGCTGAACACCGGGGAGCTGTTTTTT
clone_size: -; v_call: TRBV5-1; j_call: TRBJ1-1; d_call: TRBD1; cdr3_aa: CASSLDPRDRVGLGVNTEAFF; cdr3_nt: TGCGCCAGCAGCTTGGACCCCCGGGACAGGGTCGGGTTGGGGGTGAACACTGAAGCTTTCTTT
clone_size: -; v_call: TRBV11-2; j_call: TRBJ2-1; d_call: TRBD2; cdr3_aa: CASSSLAGGRYNEQFF; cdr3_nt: TGTGCCAGCAGCTCCTTAGCGGGGGGGCGATACAATGAGCAGTTCTTC
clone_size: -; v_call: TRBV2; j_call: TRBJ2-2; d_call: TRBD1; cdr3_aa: CASSPDRFNTGELFF; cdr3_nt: TGTGCCAGCTCCCCGGACAGGTTCAACACCGGGGAGCTGTTTTTT
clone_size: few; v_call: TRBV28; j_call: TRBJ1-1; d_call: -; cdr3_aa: CASSPPGGGETEAFF; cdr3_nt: TGTGCCAGCAGTCCGCCCGGGGGTGGGGAGACTGAAGCTTTCTTT
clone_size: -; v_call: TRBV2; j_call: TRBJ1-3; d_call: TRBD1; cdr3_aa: CASSEEAPGQLNGNTIYF; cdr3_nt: TGTGCCAGCAGTGAAGAGGCGCCGGGACAGTTAAATGGAAACACCATATATTTT
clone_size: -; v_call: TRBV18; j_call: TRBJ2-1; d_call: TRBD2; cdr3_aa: CASSDLPTYSGNEQFF; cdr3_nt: TGTGCCAGCTCAGATCTCCCGACTTATAGCGGGAATGAGCAGTTCTTC
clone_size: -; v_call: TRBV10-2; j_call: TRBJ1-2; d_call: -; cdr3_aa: CASSESLANNYGYTF; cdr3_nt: TGCGCCAGCAGTGAGTCGTTGGCCAATAACTATGGCTACACCTTC
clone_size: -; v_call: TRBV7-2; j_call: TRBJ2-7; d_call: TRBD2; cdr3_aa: CASSSRRGGVYEQYF; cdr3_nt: TGTGCCAGCAGCTCAAGACGGGGGGGGGTTTACGAGCAGTACTTC
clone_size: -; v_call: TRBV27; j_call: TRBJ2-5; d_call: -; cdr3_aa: CASSLQGWDQETQYF; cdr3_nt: TGTGCCAGCAGTCTACAGGGTTGGGACCAAGAGACCCAGTACTTC
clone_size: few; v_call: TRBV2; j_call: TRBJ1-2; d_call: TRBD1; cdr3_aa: CASTARTGGYGYTF; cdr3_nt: TGTGCCAGCACCGCTAGGACAGGGGGCTATGGCTACACCTTC
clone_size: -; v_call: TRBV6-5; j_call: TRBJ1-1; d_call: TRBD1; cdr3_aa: CASSNWDRLNTEAFF; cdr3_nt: TGTGCCAGCAGTAACTGGGACAGATTGAACACTGAAGCTTTCTTT
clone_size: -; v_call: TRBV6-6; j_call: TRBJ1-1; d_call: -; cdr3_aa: CASAQGSDTEAFF; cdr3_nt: TGTGCCAGCGCCCAGGGTTCCGATACTGAAGCTTTCTTT
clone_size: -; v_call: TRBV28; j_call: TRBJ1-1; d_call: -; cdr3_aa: CASNKPGGGVFF; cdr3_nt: TGTGCCAGCAATAAACCCGGGGGTGGTGTTTTCTTT
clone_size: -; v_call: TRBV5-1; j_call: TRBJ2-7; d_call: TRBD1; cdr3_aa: CASSSVRTGDEQYF; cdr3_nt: TGCGCCAGCAGCTCTGTGAGGACAGGGGACGAGCAGTACTTC
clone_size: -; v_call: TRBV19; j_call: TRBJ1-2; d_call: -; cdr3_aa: CASSLRSYGYTF; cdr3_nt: TGTGCCAGTAGCCTAAGATCCTATGGCTACACCTTC
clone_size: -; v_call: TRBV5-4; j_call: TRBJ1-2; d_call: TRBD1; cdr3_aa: CASTHPGQGTNGYTF; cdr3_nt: TGTGCCAGCACTCACCCCGGACAGGGCACAAATGGCTACACCTTC
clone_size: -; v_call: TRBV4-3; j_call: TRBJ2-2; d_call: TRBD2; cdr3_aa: CASSQELAGVVGELFF; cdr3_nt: TGCGCCAGCAGCCAAGAACTAGCGGGGGTGGTCGGGGAGCTGTTTTTT
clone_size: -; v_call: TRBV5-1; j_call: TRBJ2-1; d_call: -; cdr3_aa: CASSLMVGQHEQFF; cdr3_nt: TGCGCCAGCAGCTTGATGGTGGGGCAGCATGAGCAGTTCTTC
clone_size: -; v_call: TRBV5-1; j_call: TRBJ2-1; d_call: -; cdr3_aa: CASSLTPLGSPQFF; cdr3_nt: TGCGCCAGCAGCTTGACACCGCTTGGCTCCCCTCAGTTCTTC
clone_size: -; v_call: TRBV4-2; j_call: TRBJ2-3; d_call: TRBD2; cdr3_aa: CASSQDGAGEGDTQYF; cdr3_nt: TGTGCCAGCAGCCAAGATGGAGCGGGGGAAGGGGATACGCAGTATTTT
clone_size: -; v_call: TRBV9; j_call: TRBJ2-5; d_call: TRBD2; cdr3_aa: CASSVEPSGAETQYF; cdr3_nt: TGTGCCAGCAGCGTAGAACCTAGCGGGGCGGAGACCCAGTACTTC
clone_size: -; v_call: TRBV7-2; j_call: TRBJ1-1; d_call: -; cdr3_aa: CASSPMPGNTEAFF; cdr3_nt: TGTGCCAGCAGCCCAATGCCAGGGAACACTGAAGCTTTCTTT
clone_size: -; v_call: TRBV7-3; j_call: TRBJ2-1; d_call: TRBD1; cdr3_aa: CASSLQGGRRGEQFF; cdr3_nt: TGTGCCAGCAGCTTACAAGGGGGCCGTCGGGGTGAGCAGTTCTTC
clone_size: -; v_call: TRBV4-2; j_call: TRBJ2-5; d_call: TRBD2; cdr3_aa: CASSQGGSGGQETQYF; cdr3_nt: TGTGCCAGCAGCCAAGGGGGGAGCGGGGGGCAAGAGACCCAGTACTTC
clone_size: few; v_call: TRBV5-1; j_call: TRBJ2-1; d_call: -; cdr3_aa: CASGVGGLRNEQFF; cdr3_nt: TGCGCCAGTGGGGTCGGGGGGCTAAGAAATGAGCAGTTCTTC
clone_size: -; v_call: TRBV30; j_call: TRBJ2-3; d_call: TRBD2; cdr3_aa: CAWSQRGATDTQYF; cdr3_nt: TGTGCCTGGAGCCAGCGGGGGGCCACAGATACGCAGTATTTT
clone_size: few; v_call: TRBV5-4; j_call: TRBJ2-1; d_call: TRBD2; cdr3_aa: CASSLEAGGYNEQFF; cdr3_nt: TGTGCCAGCAGCTTGGAAGCGGGGGGGTACAATGAGCAGTTCTTC
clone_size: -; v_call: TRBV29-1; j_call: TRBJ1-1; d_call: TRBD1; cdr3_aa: CSVKGQGLTEAFF; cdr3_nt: TGCAGCGTTAAAGGACAGGGATTAACTGAAGCTTTCTTT
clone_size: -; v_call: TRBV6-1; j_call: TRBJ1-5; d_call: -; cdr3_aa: CASQADQPQHF; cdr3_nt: TGTGCTTCGCAGGCTGATCAGCCCCAGCATTTT
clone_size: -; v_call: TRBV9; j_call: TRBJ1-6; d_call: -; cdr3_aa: CASSPSSWQVNSPLHF; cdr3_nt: TGTGCCAGCAGCCCAAGCTCGTGGCAGGTCAATTCACCCCTCCACTTT
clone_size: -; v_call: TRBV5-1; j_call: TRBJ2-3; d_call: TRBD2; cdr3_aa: CASSKSSGGPGDTQYF; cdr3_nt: TGCGCCAGCAGCAAAAGTAGCGGGGGCCCGGGAGATACGCAGTATTTT
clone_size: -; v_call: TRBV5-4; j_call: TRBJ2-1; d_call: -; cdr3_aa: CASSIGLAWNEQFF; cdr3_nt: TGTGCCAGCAGCATTGGGCTAGCGTGGAATGAGCAGTTCTTC
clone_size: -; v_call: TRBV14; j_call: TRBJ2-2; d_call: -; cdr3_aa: CASSHLGQTGELFF; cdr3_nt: TGTGCCAGCAGCCACCTAGGTCAGACCGGGGAGCTGTTTTTT
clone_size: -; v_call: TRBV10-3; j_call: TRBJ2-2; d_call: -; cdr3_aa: CAISESGEYTGELFF; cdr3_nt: TGTGCCATCAGTGAGTCAGGAGAGTACACCGGGGAGCTGTTTTTT
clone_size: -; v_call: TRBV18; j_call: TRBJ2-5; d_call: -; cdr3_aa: CASSPKRYQETQYF; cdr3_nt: TGTGCCAGCTCCCCGAAGAGGTACCAAGAGACCCAGTACTTC
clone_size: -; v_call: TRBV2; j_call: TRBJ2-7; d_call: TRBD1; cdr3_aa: CASKDRASPYEQYF; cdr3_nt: TGTGCCAGCAAGGACAGGGCCTCCCCCTACGAGCAGTACTTC
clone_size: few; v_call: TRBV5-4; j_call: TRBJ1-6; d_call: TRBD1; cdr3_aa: CASSSKGQGYSPLHF; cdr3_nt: TGTGCCAGCAGCTCCAAGGGACAGGGTTATTCACCCCTCCACTTT
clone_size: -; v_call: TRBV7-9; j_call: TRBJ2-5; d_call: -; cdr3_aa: CASSLVALETQYF; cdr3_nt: TGTGCCAGCAGCTTGGTCGCGTTAGAGACCCAGTACTTC
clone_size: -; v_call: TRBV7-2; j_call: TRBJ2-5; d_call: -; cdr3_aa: CASSSHHTGDTETQYF; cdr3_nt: TGTGCCAGCAGCTCGCACCACACGGGGGATACAGAGACCCAGTACTTC
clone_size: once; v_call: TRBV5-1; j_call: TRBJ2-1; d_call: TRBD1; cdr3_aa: CASSLAGQALWRFF; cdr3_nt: TGCGCCAGCAGCTTGGCGGGACAGGCCTTGTGGCGGTTCTTC
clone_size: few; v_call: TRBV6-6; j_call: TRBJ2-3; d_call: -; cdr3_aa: CASSWPGTSTDTQYF; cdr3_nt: TGTGCCAGCAGTTGGCCAGGGACTAGCACAGATACGCAGTATTTT
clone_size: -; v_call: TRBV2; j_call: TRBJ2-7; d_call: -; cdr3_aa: CASSERESSYEQYF; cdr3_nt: TGTGCCAGCAGTGAGAGGGAAAGCTCCTACGAGCAGTACTTC